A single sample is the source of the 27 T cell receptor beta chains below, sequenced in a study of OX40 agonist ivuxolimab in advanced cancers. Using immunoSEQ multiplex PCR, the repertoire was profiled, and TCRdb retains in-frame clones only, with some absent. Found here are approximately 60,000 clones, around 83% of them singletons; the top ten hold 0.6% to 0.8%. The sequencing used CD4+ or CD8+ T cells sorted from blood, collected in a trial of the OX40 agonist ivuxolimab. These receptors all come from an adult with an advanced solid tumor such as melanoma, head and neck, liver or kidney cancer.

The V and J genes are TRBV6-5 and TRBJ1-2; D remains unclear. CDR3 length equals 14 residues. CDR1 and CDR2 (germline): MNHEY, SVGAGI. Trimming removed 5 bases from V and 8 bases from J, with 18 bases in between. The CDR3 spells CASSPRVGSRGYTF. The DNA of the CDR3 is TGTGCCAGCAGTCCCCGGGTCGGGAGTAGGGGCTACACCTTC.

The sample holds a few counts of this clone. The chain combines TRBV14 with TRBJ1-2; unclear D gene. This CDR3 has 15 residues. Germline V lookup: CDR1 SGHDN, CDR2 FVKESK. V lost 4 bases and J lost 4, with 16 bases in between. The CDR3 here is CASSRAGGESYGYTF. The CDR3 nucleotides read TGTGCCAGCAGCCGAGCGGGAGGTGAGAGCTATGGCTACACCTTC.

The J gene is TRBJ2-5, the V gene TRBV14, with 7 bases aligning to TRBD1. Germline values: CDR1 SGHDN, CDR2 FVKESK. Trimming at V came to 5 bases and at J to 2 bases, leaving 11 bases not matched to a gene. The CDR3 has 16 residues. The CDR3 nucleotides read TGTGCCAGCAGCGACTTGGGGGACAGAGCTCAAGAGACCCAGTACTTC. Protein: CASSDLGDRAQETQYF.

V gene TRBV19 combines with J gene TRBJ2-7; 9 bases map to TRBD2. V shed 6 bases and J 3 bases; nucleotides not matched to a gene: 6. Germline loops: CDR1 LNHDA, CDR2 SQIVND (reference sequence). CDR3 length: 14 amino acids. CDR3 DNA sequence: TGTGCCAGTAGCAGGTTAGCGGGAGACTACGAGCAGTACTTC. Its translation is CASSRLAGDYEQYF.

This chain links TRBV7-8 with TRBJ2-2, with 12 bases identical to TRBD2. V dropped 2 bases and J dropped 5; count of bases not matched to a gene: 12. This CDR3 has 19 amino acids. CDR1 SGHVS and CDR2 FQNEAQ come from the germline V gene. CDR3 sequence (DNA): TGTGCCAGCAGCTTATTTGGTATAGCTAGCGGGAGGGCAACCGGGGAGCTGTTTTTT. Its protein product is CASSLFGIASGRATGELFF.

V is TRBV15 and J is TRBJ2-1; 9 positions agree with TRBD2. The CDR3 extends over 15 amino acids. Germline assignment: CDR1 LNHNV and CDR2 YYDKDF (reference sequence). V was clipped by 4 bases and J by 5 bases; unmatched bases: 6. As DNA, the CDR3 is TGTGCCACCAGCATAGGACTAGCGAAAAACAATGAGCAGTTCTTC. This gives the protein CATSIGLAKNNEQFF.

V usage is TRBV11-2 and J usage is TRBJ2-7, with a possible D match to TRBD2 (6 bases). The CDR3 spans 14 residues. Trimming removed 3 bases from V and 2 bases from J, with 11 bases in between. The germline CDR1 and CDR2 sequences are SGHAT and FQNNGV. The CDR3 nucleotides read TGTGCCAGCAGCTTTGCGGGGATTACCTACGAGCAGTACTTC. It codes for CASSFAGITYEQYF.

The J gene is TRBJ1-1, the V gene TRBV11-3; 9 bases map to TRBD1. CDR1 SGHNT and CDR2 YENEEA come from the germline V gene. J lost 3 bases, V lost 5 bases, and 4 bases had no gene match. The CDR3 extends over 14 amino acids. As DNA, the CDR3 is TGTGCCAGCAGCAGGGACAGGGTCGACACTGAAGCTTTCTTT. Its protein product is CASSRDRVDTEAFF.

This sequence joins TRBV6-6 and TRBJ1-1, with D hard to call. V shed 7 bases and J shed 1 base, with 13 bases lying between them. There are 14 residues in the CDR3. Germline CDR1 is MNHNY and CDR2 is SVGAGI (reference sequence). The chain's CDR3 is CASIDGGRNTEAFF. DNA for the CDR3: TGTGCCAGCATTGATGGCGGACGGAACACTGAAGCTTTCTTT.

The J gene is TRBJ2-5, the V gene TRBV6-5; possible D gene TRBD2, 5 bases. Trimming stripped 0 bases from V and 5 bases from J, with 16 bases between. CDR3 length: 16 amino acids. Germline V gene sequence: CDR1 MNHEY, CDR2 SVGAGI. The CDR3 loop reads CASSYSNSVSHETQYF. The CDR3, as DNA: TGTGCCAGCAGTTACTCGAATAGCGTTTCACATGAGACCCAGTACTTC.

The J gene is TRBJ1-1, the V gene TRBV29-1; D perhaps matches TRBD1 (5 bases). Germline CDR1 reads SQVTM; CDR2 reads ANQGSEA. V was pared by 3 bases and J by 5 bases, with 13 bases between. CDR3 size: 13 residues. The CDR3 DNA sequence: TGCAGCGTTGATCTGGGGACGACGACTGAAGCTTTCTTT. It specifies CSVDLGTTTEAFF.

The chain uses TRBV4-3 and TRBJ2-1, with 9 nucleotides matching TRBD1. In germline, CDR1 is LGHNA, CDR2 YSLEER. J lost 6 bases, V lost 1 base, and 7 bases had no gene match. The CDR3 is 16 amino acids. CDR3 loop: CASSQGRDRVSNEQFF. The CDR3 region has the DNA TGCGCCAGCAGCCAAGGTCGGGACAGGGTCTCCAATGAGCAGTTCTTC.

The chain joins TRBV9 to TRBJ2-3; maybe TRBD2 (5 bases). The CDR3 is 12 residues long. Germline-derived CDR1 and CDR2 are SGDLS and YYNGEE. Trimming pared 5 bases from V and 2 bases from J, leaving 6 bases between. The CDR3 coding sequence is TGTGCCAGCAGAGACTACACAGATACGCAGTATTTT. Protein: CASRDYTDTQYF. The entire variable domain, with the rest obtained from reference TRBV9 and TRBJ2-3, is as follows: DSGVTQTPKHLITATGQRVTLRCSPRSGDLSVYWYQQSLDQGLQFLIQYYNGEERAKGNILERFSAQQFPDLHSELNLSSLELGDSALYFCASRDYTDTQYFGPGTRLTVL.

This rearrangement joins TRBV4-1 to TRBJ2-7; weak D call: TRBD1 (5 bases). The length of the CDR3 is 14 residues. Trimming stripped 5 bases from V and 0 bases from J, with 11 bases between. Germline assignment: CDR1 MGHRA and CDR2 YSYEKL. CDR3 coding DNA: TGCGCCAGCAGCGAAGGACACCGCTCCTACGAGCAGTACTTC. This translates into CASSEGHRSYEQYF.

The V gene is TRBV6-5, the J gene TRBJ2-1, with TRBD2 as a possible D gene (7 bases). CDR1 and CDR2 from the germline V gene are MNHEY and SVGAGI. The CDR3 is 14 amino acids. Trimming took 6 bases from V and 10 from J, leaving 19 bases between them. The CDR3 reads CASSLKGGPREQFF. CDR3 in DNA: TGTGCCAGCAGCCTGAAGGGGGGGCCCCGGGAGCAGTTCTTC.

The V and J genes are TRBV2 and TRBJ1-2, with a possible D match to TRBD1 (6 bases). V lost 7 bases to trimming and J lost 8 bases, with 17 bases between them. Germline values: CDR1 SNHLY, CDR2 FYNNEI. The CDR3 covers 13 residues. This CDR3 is CASTTRRGEGYTF. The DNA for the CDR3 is TGTGCCAGCACCACCAGGAGGGGGGAAGGCTACACCTTC.

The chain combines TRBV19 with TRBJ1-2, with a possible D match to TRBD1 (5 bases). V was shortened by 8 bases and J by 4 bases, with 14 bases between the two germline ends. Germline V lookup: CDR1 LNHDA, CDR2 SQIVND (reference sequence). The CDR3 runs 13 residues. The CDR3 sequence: CASARGGLYGYTF. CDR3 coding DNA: TGTGCCAGTGCCCGGGGGGGTCTCTATGGCTACACCTTC.

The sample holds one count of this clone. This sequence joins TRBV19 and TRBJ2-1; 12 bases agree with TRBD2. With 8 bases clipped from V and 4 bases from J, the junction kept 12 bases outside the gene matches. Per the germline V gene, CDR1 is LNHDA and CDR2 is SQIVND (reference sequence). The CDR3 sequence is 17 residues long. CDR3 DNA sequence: TGTGCCAGTCGTGAACTAGCGGGGGGTGCGGAGTACAATGAGCAGTTCTTC. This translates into CASRELAGGAEYNEQFF.

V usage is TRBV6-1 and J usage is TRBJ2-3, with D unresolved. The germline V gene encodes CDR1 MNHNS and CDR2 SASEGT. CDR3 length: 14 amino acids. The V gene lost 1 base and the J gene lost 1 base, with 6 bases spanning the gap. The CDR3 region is CASSEVARTDTQYF. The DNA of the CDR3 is TGTGCCAGCAGTGAAGTGGCCCGCACAGATACGCAGTATTTT.

The CDR3, as DNA: TGTGCCAGCAGCCTGATCCTTTCCGGGACAGTTAGCAATCAGCCCCAGCATTTT. Its translation is CASSLILSGTVSNQPQHF. The chain uses TRBV28 and TRBJ1-5; 7 bases align to TRBD1. The CDR3 has 18 residues. CDR1 is MDHEN and CDR2 is SYDVKM in the germline V gene. V was pared by 6 bases and J by 0 bases, with 14 bases of the junction left unmatched.

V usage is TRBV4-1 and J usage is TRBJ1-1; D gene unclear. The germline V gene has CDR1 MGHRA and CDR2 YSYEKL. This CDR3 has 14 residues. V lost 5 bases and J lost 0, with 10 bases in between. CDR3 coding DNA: TGCGCCAGCAGCAACAGCGTCTTGAACACTGAAGCTTTCTTT. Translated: CASSNSVLNTEAFF.

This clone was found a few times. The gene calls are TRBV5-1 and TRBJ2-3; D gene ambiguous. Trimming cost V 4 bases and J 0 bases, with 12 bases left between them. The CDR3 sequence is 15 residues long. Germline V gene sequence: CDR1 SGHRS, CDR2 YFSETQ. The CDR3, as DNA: TGCGCCAGCAGCCCATGGGAAGGAAGCACAGATACGCAGTATTTT. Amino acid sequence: CASSPWEGSTDTQYF.

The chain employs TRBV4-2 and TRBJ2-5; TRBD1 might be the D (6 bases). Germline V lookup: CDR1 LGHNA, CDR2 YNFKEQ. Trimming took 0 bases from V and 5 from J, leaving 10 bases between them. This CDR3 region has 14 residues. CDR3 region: CASSQDRGFETQYF. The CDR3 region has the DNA TGTGCCAGCAGCCAAGATAGGGGGTTTGAGACCCAGTACTTC.

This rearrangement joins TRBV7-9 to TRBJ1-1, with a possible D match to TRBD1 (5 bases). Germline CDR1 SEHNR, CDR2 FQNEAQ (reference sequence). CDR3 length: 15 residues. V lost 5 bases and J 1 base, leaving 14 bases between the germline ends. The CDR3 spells CASSPPTGENTEAFF. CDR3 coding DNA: TGTGCCAGCAGCCCCCCAACGGGGGAGAACACTGAAGCTTTCTTT.

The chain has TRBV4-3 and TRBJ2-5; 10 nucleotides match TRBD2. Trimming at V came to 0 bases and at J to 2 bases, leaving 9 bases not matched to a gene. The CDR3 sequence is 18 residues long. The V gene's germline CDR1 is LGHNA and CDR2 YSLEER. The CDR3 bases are TGCGCCAGCAGCCAAGATAGGGCTAGCGGGGGACGGCAAGAGACCCAGTACTTC. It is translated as CASSQDRASGGRQETQYF.

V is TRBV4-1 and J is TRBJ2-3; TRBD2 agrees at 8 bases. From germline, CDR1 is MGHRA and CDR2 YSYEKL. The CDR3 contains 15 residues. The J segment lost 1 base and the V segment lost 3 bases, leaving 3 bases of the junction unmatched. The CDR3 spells CASSHLLAGTDTQYF. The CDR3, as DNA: TGCGCCAGCAGCCACCTACTAGCGGGCACAGATACGCAGTATTTT.

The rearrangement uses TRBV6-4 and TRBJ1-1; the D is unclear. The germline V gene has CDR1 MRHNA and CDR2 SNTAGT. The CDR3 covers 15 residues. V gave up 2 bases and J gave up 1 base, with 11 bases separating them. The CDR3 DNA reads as TGTGCCAGCAGTGACGCGGGCGGGGAGAACACTGAAGCTTTCTTT. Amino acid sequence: CASSDAGGENTEAFF.